Sequencing of this TCR beta chain was carried out in a study of blood T cells in healthy people across ages. This clonotype has only a few counts. What it recognizes is unknown. Through a sample-barcoded 5' primer and a J-beta primer mix, a second PCR was run for roughly 7 to 11 cycles. Every cDNA molecule carried a tag from a template-switch adaptor bearing 12 random nucleotides. MiXCR was run by TCRdb on the 5' RACE reads, yielding one entry per CDR3 protein. Among around 2 million distinct CDR3 sequences listed, about 39% were seen once. The germline CDR1 and CDR2 sequences are SEHNR and FQNEAQ (reference sequence). The CDR3 length is 20 residues. Findings and limits, study-wide: Observed TCR beta diversity per million T cells went down as age went up. This fall followed a roughly linear course with age.

This chain connects TRBV7-9 to TRBJ2-7; the D is unclear. TRBJ2-5 explains the end of the DNA better; the J call may be wrong. The receptor comes from a human donor in good health. Sequences were obtained from blood. CDR3 loop: CASSLSVWGDNTPTGETQYF. Written as DNA, the CDR3 is TGTGCCAGCAGCTTAAGTGTATGGGGTGACAACACCCCGACCGGGGAGACCCAGTACTTC.